The T cell receptor beta chain described here comes from a study of shared clonotypes between healthy human individuals. J gave up 6 bases and V 4 bases, and 8 bases lay outside the gene matches. Germline CDR1 reads SGHDN; CDR2 reads FVKESK. The CDR3 contains 15 residues. Using immunoSEQ multiplex PCR, the repertoire was profiled, and TCRdb retains in-frame clones only, with some absent. The table records 760,000 or so clones, about 96% of them present only once. Naive CD8 cells comprised CD45RO-negative, CCR7-positively selected cells, excluding terminally differentiated effector memory CD45RA+ cells.

The receptor was derived from a man aged 25 to 45 in good health. The J gene is TRBJ2-3, the V gene TRBV14, with 9 bases that match TRBD2. The sequencing input was naive CD8+ T cells sorted from blood. The CDR3 loop reads CASSPLAGEEDTQYF. The CDR3 nucleotides are TGTGCCAGCAGCCCCTTAGCGGGAGAGGAGGATACGCAGTATTTT.